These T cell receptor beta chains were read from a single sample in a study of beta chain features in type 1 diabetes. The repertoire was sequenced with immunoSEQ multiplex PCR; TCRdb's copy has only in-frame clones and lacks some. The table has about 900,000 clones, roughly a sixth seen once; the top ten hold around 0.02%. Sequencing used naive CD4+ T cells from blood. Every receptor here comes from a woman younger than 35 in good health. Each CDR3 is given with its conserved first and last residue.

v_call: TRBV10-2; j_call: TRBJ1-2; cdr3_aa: CASRSGDGYTF
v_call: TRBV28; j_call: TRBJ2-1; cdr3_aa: CASSLILDSGPPEQFF
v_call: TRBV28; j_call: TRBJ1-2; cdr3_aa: CASSIQTGANYGYTF
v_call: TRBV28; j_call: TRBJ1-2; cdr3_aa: CASNGRGIANYGYTF
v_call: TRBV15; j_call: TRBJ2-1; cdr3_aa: CATSPRQGPRNEQFF
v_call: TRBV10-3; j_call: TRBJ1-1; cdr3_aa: CAISEYNTEAFF
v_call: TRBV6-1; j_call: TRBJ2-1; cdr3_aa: CASSEIGRESYNEQFF
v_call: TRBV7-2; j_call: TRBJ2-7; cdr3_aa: CASSLVQGQYEQYF
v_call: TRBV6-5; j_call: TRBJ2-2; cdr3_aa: CASGGNTGELFF
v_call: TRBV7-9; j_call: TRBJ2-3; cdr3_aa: CASSTQGARTDTQYF
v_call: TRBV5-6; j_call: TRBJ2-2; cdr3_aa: CASSLVDRAYTGELFF
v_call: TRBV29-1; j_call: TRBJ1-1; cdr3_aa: CSVVDIPEAFF